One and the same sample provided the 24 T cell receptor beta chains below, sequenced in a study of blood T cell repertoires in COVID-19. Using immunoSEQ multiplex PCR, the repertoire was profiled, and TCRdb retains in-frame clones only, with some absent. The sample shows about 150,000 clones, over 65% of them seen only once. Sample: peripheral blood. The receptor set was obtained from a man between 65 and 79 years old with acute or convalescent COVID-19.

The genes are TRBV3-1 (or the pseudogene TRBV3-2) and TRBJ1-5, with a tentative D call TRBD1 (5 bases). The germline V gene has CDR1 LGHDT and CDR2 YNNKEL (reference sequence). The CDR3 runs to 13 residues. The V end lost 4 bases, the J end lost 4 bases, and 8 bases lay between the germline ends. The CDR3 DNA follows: TGTGCCAGCAGCCTACAGGCAAATCAGCCCCAGCATTTT. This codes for CASSLQANQPQHF.

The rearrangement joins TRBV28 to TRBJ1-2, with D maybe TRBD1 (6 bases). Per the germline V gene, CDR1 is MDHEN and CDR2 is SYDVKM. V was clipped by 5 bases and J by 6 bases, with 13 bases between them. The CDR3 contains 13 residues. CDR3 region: CASSGHRTDGYTF. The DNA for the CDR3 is TGTGCCAGCAGTGGTCATAGGACAGATGGCTACACCTTC.

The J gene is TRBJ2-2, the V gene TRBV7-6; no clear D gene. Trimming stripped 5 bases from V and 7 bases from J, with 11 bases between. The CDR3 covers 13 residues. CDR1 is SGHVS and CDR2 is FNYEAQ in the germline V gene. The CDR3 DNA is TGTGCCAGCAGCCCCAGGCAGGACGGGGAGCTGTTTTTT. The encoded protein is CASSPRQDGELFF.

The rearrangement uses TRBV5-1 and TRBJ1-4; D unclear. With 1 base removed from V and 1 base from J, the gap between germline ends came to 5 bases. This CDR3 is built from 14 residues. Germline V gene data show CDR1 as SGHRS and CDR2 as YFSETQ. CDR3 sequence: CASSLSVTNEKLFF. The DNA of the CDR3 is TGCGCCAGCAGCTTGAGCGTAACTAATGAAAAACTGTTTTTT.

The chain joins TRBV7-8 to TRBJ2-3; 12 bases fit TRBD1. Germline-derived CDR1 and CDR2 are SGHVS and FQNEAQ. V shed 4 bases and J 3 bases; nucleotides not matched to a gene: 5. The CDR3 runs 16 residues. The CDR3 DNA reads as TGTGCCAGCAGCTCCCGGGACAGGGGGCGGACAGATACGCAGTATTTT. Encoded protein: CASSSRDRGRTDTQYF.

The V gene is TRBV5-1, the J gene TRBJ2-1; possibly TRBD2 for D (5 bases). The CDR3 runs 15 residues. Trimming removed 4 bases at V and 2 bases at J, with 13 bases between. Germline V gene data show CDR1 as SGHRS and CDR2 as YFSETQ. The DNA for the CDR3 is TGCGCCAGCAGCACTGCGGGCCTTACCTACAATGAGCAGTTCTTC. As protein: CASSTAGLTYNEQFF.

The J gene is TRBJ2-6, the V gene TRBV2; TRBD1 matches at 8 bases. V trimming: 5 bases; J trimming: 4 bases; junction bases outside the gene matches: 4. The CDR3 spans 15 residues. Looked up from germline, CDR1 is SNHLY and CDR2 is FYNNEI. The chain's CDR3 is CASSQTGAGANVLTF. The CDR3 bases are TGTGCCAGCAGTCAGACAGGGGCCGGGGCCAACGTCCTGACTTTC.

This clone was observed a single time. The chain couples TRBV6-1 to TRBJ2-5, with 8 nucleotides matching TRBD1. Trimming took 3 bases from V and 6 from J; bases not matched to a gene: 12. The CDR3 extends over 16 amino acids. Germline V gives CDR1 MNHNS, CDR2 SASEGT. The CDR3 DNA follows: TGTGCCAGCAGTGACCGGGCAGGGGGCGTTAGGCAGACCCAGTACTTC. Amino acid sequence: CASSDRAGGVRQTQYF.

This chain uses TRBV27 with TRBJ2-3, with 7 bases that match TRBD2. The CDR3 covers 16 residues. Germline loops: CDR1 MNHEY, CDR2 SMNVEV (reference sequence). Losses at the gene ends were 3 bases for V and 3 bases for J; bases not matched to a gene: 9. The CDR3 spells CASSFGGRVGTDTQYF. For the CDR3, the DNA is TGTGCCAGCAGTTTCGGCGGGAGAGTCGGTACAGATACGCAGTATTTT.

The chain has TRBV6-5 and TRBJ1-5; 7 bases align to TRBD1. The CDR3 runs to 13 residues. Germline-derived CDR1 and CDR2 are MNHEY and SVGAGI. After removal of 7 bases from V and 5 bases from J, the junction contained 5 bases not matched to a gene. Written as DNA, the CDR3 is TGTGCCAGCACTCCCCAGGGGGATCAGCCCCAGCATTTT. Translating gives CASTPQGDQPQHF.

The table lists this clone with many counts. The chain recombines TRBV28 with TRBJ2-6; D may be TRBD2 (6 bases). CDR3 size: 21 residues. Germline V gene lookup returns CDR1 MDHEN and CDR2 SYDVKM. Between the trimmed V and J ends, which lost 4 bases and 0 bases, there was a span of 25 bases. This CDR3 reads CASSYLLYELPGSSGANVLTF. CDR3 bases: TGTGCCAGCAGTTACCTCTTGTATGAACTACCCGGGAGCTCTGGGGCCAACGTCCTGACTTTC.

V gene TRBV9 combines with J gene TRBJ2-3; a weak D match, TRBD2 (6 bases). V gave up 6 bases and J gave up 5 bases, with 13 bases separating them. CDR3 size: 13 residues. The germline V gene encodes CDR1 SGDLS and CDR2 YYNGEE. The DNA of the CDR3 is TGTGCCAGCACGGGACTCCTCGGAGATACGCAGTATTTT. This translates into CASTGLLGDTQYF.

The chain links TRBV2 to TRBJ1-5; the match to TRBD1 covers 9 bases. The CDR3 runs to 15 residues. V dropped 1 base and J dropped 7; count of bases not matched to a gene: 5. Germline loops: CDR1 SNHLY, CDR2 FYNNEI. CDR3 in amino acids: CASSEGGTGLQPQHF. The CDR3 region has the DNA TGTGCCAGCAGTGAAGGGGGGACAGGGTTACAGCCCCAGCATTTT.

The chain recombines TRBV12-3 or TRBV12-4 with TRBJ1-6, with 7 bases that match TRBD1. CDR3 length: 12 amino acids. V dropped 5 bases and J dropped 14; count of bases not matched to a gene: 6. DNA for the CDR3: TGTGCCAGCAGTACCGGACAGGTGGCCCTCCACTTT. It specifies CASSTGQVALHF.

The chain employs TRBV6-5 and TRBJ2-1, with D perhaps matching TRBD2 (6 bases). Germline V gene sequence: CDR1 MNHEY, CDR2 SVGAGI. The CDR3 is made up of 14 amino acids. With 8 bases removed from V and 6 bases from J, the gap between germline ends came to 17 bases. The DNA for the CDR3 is TGTGCCAGCCGGTCCTTGACTAGTCCCAATGAGCAGTTCTTC. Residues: CASRSLTSPNEQFF.

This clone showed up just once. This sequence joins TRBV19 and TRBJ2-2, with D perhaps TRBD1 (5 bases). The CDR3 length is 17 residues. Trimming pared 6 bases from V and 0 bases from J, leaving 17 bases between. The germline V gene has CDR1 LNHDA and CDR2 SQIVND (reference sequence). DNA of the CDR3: TGTGCCAGTAGCCAAAGGGCAGGGAATTCGAACACCGGGGAGCTGTTTTTT. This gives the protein CASSQRAGNSNTGELFF.

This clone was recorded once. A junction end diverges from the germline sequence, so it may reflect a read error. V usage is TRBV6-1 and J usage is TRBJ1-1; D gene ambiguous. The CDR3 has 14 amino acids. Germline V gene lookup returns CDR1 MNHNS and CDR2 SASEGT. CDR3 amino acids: CASTEGVPNTEAFF. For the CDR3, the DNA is TGTGCCAGCACTGAAGGAGTCCCGAACACTGAAGCTTTCTTT.

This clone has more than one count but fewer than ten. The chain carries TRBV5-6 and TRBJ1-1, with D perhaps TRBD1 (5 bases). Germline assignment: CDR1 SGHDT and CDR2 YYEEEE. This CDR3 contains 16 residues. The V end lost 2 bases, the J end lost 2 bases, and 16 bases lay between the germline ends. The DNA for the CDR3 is TGTGCCAGCAGCTTCGCCGGAGTCAGGGCTAACACTGAAGCTTTCTTT. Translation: CASSFAGVRANTEAFF.

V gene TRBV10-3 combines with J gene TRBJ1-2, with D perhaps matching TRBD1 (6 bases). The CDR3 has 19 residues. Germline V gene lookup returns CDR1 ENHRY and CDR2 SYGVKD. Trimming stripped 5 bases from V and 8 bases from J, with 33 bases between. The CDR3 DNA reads TGTGCCATCAGTTCCCTTTCCGGACAGCTATCCCCTCGGCCTATCGGCTACACCTTC. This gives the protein CAISSLSGQLSPRPIGYTF.

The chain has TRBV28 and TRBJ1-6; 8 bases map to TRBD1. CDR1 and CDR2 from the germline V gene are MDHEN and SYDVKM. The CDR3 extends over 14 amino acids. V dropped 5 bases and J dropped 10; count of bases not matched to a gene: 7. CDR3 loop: CASSPTGGYSPLHF. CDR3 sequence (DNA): TGTGCCAGCAGTCCAACAGGGGGGTACTCACCCCTCCACTTT.

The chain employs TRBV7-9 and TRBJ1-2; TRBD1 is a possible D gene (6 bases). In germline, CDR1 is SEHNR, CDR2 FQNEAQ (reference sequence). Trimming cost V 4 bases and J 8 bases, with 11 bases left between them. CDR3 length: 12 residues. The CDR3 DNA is TGTGCCAGCAGCTCACAGGGTTGGGGCTACACCTTC. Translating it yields CASSSQGWGYTF.

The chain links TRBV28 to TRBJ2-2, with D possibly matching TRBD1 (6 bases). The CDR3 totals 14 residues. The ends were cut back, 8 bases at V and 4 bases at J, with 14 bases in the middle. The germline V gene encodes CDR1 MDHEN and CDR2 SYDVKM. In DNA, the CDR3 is TGTGCCAGCGGCTCAACAGGGAGCACCGGGGAGCTGTTTTTT. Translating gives CASGSTGSTGELFF.

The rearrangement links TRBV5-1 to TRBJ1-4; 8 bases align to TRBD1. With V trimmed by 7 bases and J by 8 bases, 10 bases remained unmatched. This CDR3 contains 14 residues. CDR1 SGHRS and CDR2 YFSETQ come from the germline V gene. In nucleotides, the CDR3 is TGCGCCAGCGGGATCAGGGGGCCGGGAGAAAAACTGTTTTTT. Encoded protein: CASGIRGPGEKLFF.

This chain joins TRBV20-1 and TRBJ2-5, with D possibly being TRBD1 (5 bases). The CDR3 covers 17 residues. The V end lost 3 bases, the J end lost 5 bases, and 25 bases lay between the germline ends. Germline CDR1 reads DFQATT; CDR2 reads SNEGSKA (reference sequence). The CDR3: CSASPTPPGQGSETQYF. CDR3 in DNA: TGCAGTGCTAGTCCTACCCCCCCGGGCCAGGGTTCGGAGACCCAGTACTTC.